The 10 T cell receptor beta chains reported below all come from one sample, sequenced in a study of blood T cell repertoires in COVID-19. Profiled with immunoSEQ multiplex PCR; TCRdb holds only in-frame clones, not every one. Counted here are approximately 290,000 clones, 85% to 90% occurring once; the ten biggest clones make up around 0.84%. Sequencing was carried out using peripheral blood. Receptor source: a man younger than 45 with acute or convalescent COVID-19.

The rearrangement joins TRBV3-1 (or the pseudogene TRBV3-2) to TRBJ2-1; a weak D match, TRBD2 (5 bases). The V and J ends lost 6 bases and 0 bases respectively, with 12 bases between them. Per the germline V gene, CDR1 is LGHDT and CDR2 is YNNKEL (reference sequence). The CDR3 loop spans 15 amino acids. The CDR3 DNA is TGTGCCAGCAGGGTTTCACTAGACTCCTACAATGAGCAGTTCTTC. It encodes CASRVSLDSYNEQFF.

The chain is built from TRBV28 and TRBJ2-5; a possible D gene is TRBD2 (6 bases). The V gene lost 5 bases and the J gene lost 5 bases, with 18 bases spanning the gap. The CDR3 sequence is 15 residues long. Looked up from germline, CDR1 is MDHEN and CDR2 is SYDVKM. CDR3 loop: CASSLTRARGETQYF. As DNA, the CDR3 is TGTGCCAGCAGTCTAACGAGAGCCCGGGGGGAGACCCAGTACTTC.

This chain links TRBV20-1 with TRBJ2-5; D uncertain. The ends were cut back, 8 bases at V and 4 bases at J, with 11 bases in the middle. CDR1 DFQATT and CDR2 SNEGSKA come from the germline V gene (reference sequence). The length of the CDR3 is 11 residues. CDR3 amino acids: CSPLSRETQYF. As DNA, the CDR3 is TGCAGTCCTCTTTCTCGAGAGACCCAGTACTTC.

This chain uses TRBV5-1 with TRBJ1-2; 10 nucleotides match TRBD1. Germline loops: CDR1 SGHRS, CDR2 YFSETQ. CDR3 length equals 15 residues. V trimming: 0 bases; J trimming: 7 bases; junction bases outside the gene matches: 6. The CDR3 sequence is CASSLAEGQGSGYTF. In DNA, the CDR3 is TGCGCCAGCAGCTTGGCCGAGGGACAGGGGTCTGGCTACACCTTC. Based on the CDR3 plus reference TRBV5-1 and TRBJ1-2, the full variable domain is KAGVTQTPRYLIKTRGQQVTLSCSPISGHRSVSWYQQTPGQGLQFLFEYFSETQRNKGNFPGRFSGRQFSNSRSEMNVSTLELGDSALYLCASSLAEGQGSGYTFGSGTRLTVV.

This chain joins TRBV5-1 and TRBJ2-1, with TRBD2 identical over 10 bases. This CDR3 region has 16 residues. Germline V gene lookup returns CDR1 SGHRS and CDR2 YFSETQ. Trimming cost V 0 bases and J 5 bases; bases outside gene matches: 5. CDR3 nucleotides: TGCGCCAGCAGCTTGGCAGCGGGGGGGTTCGACAATGAGCAGTTCTTC. Its protein is CASSLAAGGFDNEQFF. The complete variable domain, with remaining parts taken from reference TRBV5-1 and TRBJ2-1, reads KAGVTQTPRYLIKTRGQQVTLSCSPISGHRSVSWYQQTPGQGLQFLFEYFSETQRNKGNFPGRFSGRQFSNSRSEMNVSTLELGDSALYLCASSLAAGGFDNEQFFGPGTRLTVL.

The rearrangement joins TRBV3-1 (or the pseudogene TRBV3-2) to TRBJ1-2; D is unclear. The germline V and J ends were trimmed by 1 base and 5 bases, with 14 bases remaining between them. Germline V lookup: CDR1 LGHDT, CDR2 YNNKEL (reference sequence). This CDR3 comprises 15 residues. CDR3 region: CASSQALRAGYGYTF. CDR3 in DNA: TGTGCCAGCAGCCAAGCGCTCCGGGCGGGTTATGGCTACACCTTC.

The J gene is TRBJ2-3, the V gene TRBV9, with 9 bases matching TRBD1. The CDR3 loop spans 14 amino acids. The ends lost 4 bases at V and 1 base at J; junction bases unmatched: 1. CDR1 and CDR2 (germline): SGDLS, YYNGEE. This CDR3 reads CASSWDRGTDTQYF. As DNA, the CDR3 is TGTGCCAGCAGCTGGGACAGGGGCACAGATACGCAGTATTTT.

CDR3 protein: CASRRGLAGTDTQYF. The CDR3 DNA follows: TGTGCCAGCAGGCGGGGACTAGCGGGCACAGATACGCAGTATTTT. The chain employs TRBV7-2 and TRBJ2-3, with 11 bases identical to TRBD2. J gave up 1 base and V 6 bases, and 3 bases lay outside the gene matches. CDR1 SGHTA and CDR2 FQGNSA come from the germline V gene. The CDR3 is 15 residues long.

This clone was picked up a small number of times. The chain combines TRBV4-1 with TRBJ1-6; no clear D gene. The V gene's germline CDR1 is MGHRA and CDR2 YSYEKL. The CDR3 runs to 17 residues. V was pared by 0 bases and J by 0 bases, with 9 bases between. The CDR3 reads CASSQDPVLSYNSPLHF. CDR3 bases: TGCGCCAGCAGCCAAGATCCGGTCCTCTCCTATAATTCACCCCTCCACTTT.

The CDR3 region has the DNA TGTGCCAGTAGAGCGGGACAGGGGGCGATGCCCCAGCATTTT. It encodes CASRAGQGAMPQHF. This chain uses TRBV19 with TRBJ1-5; TRBD1 agrees at 12 bases. Germline CDR1 and CDR2: LNHDA and SQIVND (reference sequence). The CDR3 has 14 residues. After removal of 6 bases from V and 9 bases from J, the junction contained 6 bases not matched to a gene.